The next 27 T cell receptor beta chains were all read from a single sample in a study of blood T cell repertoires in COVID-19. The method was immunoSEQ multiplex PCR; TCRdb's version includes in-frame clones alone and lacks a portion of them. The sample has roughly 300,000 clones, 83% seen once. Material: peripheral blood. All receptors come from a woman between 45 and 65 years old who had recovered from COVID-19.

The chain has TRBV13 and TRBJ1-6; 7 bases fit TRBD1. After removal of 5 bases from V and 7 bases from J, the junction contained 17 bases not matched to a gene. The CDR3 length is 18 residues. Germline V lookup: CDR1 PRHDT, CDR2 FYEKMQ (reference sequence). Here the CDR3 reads CASSPKTPKGAGNSPLHF. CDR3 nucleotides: TGTGCCAGCAGCCCGAAGACCCCGAAGGGGGCTGGGAATTCACCCCTCCACTTT. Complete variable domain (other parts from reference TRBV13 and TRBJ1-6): AAGVIQSPRHLIKEKRETATLKCYPIPRHDTVYWYQQGPGQDPQFLISFYEKMQSDKGSIPDRFSAQQFSDYHSELNMSSLELGDSALYFCASSPKTPKGAGNSPLHFGNGTRLTVT.

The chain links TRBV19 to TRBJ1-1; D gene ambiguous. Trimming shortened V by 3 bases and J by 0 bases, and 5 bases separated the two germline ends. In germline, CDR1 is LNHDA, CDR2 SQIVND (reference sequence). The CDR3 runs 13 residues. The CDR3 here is CASSMFLNTEAFF. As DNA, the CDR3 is TGTGCCAGTAGTATGTTCTTGAACACTGAAGCTTTCTTT.

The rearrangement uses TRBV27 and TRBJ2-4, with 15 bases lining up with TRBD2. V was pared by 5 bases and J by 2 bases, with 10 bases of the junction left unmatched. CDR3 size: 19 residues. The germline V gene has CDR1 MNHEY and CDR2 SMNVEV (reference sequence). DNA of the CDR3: TGTGCCAGCAGTCCCTACAGGGGACTAGCGGGAGGTACCAAAAACATTCAGTACTTC. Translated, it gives CASSPYRGLAGGTKNIQYF.

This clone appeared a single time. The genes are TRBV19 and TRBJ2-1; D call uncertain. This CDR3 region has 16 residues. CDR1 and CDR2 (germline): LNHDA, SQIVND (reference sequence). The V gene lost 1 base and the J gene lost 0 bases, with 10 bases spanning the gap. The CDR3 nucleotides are TGTGCCAGTAGTATAGCGGCTAGAAGCTCCTACAATGAGCAGTTCTTC. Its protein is CASSIAARSSYNEQFF.

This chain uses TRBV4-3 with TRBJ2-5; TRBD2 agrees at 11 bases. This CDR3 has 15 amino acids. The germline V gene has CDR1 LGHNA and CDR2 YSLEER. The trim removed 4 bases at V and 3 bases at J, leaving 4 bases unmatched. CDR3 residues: CASSRLTSGKETQYF. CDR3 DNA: TGCGCCAGCAGCCGCCTGACTAGCGGGAAAGAGACCCAGTACTTC.

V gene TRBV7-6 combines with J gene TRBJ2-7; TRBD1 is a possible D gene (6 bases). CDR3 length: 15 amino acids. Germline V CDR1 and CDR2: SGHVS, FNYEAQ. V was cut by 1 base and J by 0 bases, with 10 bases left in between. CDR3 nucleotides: TGTGCCAGCAGCTTAGTTCAGGGGAACTCCTACGAGCAGTACTTC. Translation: CASSLVQGNSYEQYF.

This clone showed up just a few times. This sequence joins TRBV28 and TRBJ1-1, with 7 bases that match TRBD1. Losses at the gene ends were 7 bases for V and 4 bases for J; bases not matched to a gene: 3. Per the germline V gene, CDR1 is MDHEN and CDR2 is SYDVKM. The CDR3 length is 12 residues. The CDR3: CASKPGGTEAFF. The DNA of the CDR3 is TGTGCCAGCAAACCAGGGGGCACTGAAGCTTTCTTT.

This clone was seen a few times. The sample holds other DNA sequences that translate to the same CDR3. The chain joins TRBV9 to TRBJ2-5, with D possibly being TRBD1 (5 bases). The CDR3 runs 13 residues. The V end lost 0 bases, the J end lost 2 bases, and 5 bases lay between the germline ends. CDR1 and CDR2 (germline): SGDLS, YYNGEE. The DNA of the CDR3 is TGTGCCAGCAGCGTAGGACAGCAAGAGACCCAGTACTTC. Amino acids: CASSVGQQETQYF.

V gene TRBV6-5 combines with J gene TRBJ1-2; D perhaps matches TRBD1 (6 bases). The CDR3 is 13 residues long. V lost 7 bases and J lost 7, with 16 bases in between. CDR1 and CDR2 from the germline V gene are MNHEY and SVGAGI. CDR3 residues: CASNLDSTAGYTF. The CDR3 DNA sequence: TGTGCCAGCAACTTGGACAGCACGGCTGGCTACACCTTC.

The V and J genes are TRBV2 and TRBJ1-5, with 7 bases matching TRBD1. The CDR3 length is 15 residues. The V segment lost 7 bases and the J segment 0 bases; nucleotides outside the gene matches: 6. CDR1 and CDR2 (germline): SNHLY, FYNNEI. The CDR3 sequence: CASKTGRLSNQPQHF. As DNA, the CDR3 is TGTGCCAGCAAGACAGGGCGCCTTAGCAATCAGCCCCAGCATTTT. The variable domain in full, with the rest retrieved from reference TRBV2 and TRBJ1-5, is EPEVTQTPSHQVTQMGQEVILRCVPISNHLYFYWYRQILGQKVEFLVSFYNNEISEKSEIFDDQFSVERPDGSNFTLKIRSTKLEDSAMYFCASKTGRLSNQPQHFGDGTRLSIL.

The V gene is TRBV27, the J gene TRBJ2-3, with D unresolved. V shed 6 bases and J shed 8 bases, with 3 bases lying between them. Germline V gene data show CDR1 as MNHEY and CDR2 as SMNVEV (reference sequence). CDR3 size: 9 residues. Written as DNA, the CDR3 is TGTGCCAGCAGCCGTACGCAGTATTTT. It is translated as CASSRTQYF.

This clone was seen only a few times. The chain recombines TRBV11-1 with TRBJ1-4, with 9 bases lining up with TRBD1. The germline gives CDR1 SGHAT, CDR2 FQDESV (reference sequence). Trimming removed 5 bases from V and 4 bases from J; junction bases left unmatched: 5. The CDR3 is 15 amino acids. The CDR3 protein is CASSRGTGYNEKLFF. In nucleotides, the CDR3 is TGTGCCAGCAGCCGAGGGACAGGGTATAATGAAAAACTGTTTTTT.

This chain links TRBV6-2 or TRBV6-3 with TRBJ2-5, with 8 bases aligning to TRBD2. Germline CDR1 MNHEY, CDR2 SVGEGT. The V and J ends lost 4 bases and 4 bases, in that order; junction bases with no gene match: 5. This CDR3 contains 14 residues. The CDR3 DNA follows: TGTGCCAGCAGTTCGGGACTAGTCAGAGAGACCCAGTACTTC. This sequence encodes CASSSGLVRETQYF.

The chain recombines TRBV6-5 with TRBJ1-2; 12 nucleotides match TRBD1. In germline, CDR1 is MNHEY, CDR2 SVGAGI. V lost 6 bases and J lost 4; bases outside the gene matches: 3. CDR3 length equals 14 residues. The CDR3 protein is CASRPGQGAYGYTF. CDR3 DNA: TGTGCCAGCAGACCGGGACAGGGGGCCTATGGCTACACCTTC.

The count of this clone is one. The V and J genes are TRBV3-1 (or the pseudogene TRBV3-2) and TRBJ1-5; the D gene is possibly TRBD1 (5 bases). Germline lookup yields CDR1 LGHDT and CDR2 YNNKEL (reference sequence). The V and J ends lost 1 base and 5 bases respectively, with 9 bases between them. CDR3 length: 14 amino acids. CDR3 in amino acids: CASSQVRGDQPQHF. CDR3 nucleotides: TGTGCCAGCAGCCAAGTACGGGGGGATCAGCCCCAGCATTTT.

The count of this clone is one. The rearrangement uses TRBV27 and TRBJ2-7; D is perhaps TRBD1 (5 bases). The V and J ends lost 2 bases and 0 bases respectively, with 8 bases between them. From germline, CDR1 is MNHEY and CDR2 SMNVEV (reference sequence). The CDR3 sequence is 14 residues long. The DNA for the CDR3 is TGTGCCAGCAGTTTAAAGGGGTTCTCCTACGAGCAGTACTTC. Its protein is CASSLKGFSYEQYF.

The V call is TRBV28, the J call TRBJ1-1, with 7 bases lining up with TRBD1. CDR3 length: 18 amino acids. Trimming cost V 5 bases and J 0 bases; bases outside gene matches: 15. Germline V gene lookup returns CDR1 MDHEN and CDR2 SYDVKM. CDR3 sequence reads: CASSVTSGGKRMNTEAFF. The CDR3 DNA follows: TGTGCCAGCAGTGTGACCTCAGGGGGGAAGAGGATGAACACTGAAGCTTTCTTT. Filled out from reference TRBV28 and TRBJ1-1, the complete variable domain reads DVKVTQSSRYLVKRTGEKVFLECVQDMDHENMFWYRQDPGLGLRLIYFSYDVKMKEKGDIPEGYSVSREKKERFSLILESASTNQTSMYLCASSVTSGGKRMNTEAFFGQGTRLTVV.

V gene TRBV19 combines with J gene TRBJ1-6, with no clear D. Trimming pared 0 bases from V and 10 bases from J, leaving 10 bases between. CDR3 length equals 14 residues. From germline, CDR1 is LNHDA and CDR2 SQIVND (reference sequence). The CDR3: CASSIDPGWSPLHF. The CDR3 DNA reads TGTGCCAGTAGTATAGATCCGGGTTGGTCACCCCTCCACTTT.

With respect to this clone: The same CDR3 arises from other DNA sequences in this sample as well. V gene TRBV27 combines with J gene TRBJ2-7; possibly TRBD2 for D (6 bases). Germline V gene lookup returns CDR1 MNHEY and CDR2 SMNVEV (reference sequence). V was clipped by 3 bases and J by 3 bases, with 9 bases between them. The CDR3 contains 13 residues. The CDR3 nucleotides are TGTGCCAGCAGTTTGAGGGGAGGCTACGAGCAGTACTTC. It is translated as CASSLRGGYEQYF.

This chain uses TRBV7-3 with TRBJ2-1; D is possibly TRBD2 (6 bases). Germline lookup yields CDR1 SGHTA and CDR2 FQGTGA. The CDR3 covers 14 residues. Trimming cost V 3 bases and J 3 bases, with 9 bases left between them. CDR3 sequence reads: CASSFSTSYNEQFF. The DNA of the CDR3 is TGTGCCAGCAGCTTCTCGACTAGCTACAATGAGCAGTTCTTC. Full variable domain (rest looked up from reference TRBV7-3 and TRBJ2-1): GAGVSQTPSNKVTEKGKYVELRCDPISGHTALYWYRQSLGQGPEFLIYFQGTGAADDSGLPNDRFFAVRPEGSVSTLKIQRTERGDSAVYLCASSFSTSYNEQFFGPGTRLTVL.

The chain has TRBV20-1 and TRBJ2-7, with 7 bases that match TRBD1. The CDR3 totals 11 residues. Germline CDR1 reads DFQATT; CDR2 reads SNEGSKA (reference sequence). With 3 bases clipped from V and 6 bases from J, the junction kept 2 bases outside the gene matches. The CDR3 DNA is TGCAGTGCTAGCCCAGGGGGCGAGCAGTACTTC. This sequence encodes CSASPGGEQYF.

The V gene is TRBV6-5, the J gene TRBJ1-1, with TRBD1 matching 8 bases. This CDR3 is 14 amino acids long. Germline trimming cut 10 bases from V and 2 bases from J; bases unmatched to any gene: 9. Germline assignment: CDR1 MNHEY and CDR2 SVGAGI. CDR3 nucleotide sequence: TGTGCCACCAAGCCGGACAGGGTTAACACTGAAGCTTTCTTT. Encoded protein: CATKPDRVNTEAFF.

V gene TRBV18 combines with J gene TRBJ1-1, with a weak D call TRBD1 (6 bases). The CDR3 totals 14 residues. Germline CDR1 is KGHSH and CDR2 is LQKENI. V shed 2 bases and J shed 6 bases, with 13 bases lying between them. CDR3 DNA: TGTGCCAGCTCACCAACAGGGCGGTTCGCTGAAGCTTTCTTT. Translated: CASSPTGRFAEAFF.

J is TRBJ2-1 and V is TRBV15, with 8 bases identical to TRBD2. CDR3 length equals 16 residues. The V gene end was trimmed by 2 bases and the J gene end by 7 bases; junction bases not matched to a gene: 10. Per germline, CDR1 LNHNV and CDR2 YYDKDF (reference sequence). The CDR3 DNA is TGTGCCACCAGCAGACCCGCGGGGACTAGGGGGAATGAGCAGTTCTTC. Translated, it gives CATSRPAGTRGNEQFF.

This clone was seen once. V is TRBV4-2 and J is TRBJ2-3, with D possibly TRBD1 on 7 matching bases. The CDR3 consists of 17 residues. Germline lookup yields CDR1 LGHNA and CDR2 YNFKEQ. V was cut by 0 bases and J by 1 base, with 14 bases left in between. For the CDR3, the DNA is TGTGCCAGCAGCCAAGAGCGGGACAGCGCTGGCACAGATACGCAGTATTTT. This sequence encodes CASSQERDSAGTDTQYF.

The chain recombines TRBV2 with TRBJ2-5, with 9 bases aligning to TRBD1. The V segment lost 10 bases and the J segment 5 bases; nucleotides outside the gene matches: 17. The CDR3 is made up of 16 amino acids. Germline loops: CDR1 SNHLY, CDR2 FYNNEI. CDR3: CATRRGQGGPEETQYF. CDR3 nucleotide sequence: TGTGCCACAAGGAGGGGACAGGGAGGTCCCGAGGAGACCCAGTACTTC.

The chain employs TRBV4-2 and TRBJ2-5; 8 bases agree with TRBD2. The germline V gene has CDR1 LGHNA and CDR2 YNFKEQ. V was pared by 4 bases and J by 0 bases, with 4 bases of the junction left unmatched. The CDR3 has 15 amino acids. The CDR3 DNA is TGTGCCAGCAGCCGGACTAGCACGTACCAAGAGACCCAGTACTTC. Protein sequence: CASSRTSTYQETQYF.